The clone carrying this TCR beta chain was detected many times. This entry is derived from a study of T-cell reconstitution after alpha-beta-depleted transplantation in children. Unique molecular identifiers featured in how the TCRbeta library was prepared. TCRdb itself ran the PCR reads through MiXCR, one entry per CDR3 protein. Of more than 550,000 distinct CDR3 sequences in the sample, about 11% were seen once. This CDR3 spans 15 amino acids. Germline loops: CDR1 MDHEN, CDR2 SYDVKM. V was cut by 3 bases and J by 0 bases, with 10 bases left in between. J is TRBJ2-3 and V is TRBV28; D is undetermined. This TCR was sampled from a human donor who donated a stem cell graft to a child with acute myeloid leukemia. The sample consisted of PBMCs from the stem cell graft donor, taken from the stem cell graft. CDR3 bases: TGTGCCAGCAGTTTGGACGGCCTTAGCACAGATACGCAGTATTTT. Its translation: CASSLDGLSTDTQYF.